This TCR beta chain was documented in a study of blood T cell repertoires in COVID-19. Profiling relied on immunoSEQ multiplex PCR, and the TCRdb table lists in-frame clones only, not all of them. Of 65,000 to 80,000 clones listed, about 88% are singletons. There are 17 residues in the CDR3. Trimming shortened V by 3 bases and J by 4 bases, and 21 bases separated the two germline ends. Germline-derived CDR1 and CDR2 are LGHDT and YNNKEL (reference sequence). Sequencing used peripheral blood. This rearrangement joins TRBV3-1 (or the pseudogene TRBV3-2) to TRBJ1-2; perhaps TRBD1 as D (6 bases). This TCR came from a man between 65 and 80 years old with active or convalescent COVID-19. The CDR3 DNA is TGTGCCAGCAGCCAGGACAGAACCTCTGTCACCCTCTATGGCTACACCTTC. This translates into CASSQDRTSVTLYGYTF.